This T cell receptor (beta chain) was recorded in a study of shared clonotypes between healthy human individuals. Per the germline V gene, CDR1 is SGHAT and CDR2 is FQNNGV. Between the trimmed V and J ends, which lost 5 bases and 5 bases, there was a span of 19 bases. The CDR3 is 15 residues long. Profiled with immunoSEQ multiplex PCR; TCRdb holds only in-frame clones, not every one. The sample shows 650,000 to 800,000 clones, approximately 90% of them seen only once. This clone is a singleton in its sample. Naive CD8 cells comprised CD45RO-negative, CCR7-positively selected cells, excluding terminally differentiated effector memory CD45RA+ cells.

Specimen: naive CD8+ T cells sorted from blood. J is TRBJ2-7 and V is TRBV11-2; D might be TRBD2 (6 bases). This sequence originates from a man aged 30 to 45 in good health. For the CDR3, the DNA is TGTGCCAGCAGCATGACTAGATCGCTGTCCGACGAGCAGTACTTC. It encodes CASSMTRSLSDEQYF. The variable domain in full, completed from reference TRBV11-2 and TRBJ2-7, reads EAGVAQSPRYKIIEKRQSVAFWCNPISGHATLYWYQQILGQGPKLLIQFQNNGVVDDSQLPKDRFSAERLKGVDSTLKIQPAKLEDSAVYLCASSMTRSLSDEQYFGPGTRLTVT.